What follows are 18 T cell receptor beta chains derived from one specimen sequenced in a study of Ad26.COV2.S vaccination and SARS-CoV-2 variants. Treatment in this sample: around 19 received Ad26.COV2.S at low or high dose, single or two shots; roughly five received placebo; per-sample allocation not given. Following the first vaccine or placebo injection, samples were taken on day 63. Sequenced by immunoSEQ multiplex PCR; TCRdb stores in-frame clones only, minus some. The data hold 350,000 to 500,000 clones, with roughly 90% observed a single time. Material: peripheral blood, obtained in a trial of Ad26.COV2.S vaccine versus placebo. Receptor source: a person aged 18-65 years who received the Ad26.COV2.S COVID-19 vaccine or a placebo.

The chain combines TRBV10-3 with TRBJ1-1, with D maybe TRBD1 (6 bases). V gave up 8 bases and J gave up 1 base, with 14 bases separating them. The CDR3 is 14 amino acids. The germline gives CDR1 ENHRY, CDR2 SYGVKD. The CDR3 DNA reads as TGTGCCATCTCCGGGGGGCTAACGAACACTGAAGCTTTCTTT. Translating gives CAISGGLTNTEAFF.

The chain employs TRBV6-5 and TRBJ2-3; D gene unclear. V was clipped by 6 bases and J by 2 bases, with 12 bases between them. The CDR3 is made up of 14 amino acids. CDR1 and CDR2 (germline): MNHEY, SVGAGI. The CDR3 here is CASSRLGTTDTQYF. In DNA form, the CDR3 reads TGTGCCAGCAGCCGACTGGGAACCACAGATACGCAGTATTTT.

The chain has TRBV14 and TRBJ2-1; no reliable D call. The CDR3 extends over 14 amino acids. From germline, CDR1 is SGHDN and CDR2 FVKESK. Between the trimmed V and J ends, which lost 2 bases and 6 bases, there was a span of 11 bases. In nucleotides, the CDR3 is TGTGCCAGCAGCCAACGCCTCGGGCCCAATGAGCAGTTCTTC. It specifies CASSQRLGPNEQFF.

The chain uses TRBV2 and TRBJ2-1; weak D call: TRBD2 (5 bases). The CDR3 totals 15 residues. Trimming removed 1 base at V and 8 bases at J, with 15 bases between. The germline gives CDR1 SNHLY, CDR2 FYNNEI. The CDR3, as DNA: TGTGCCAGCAGTGAAGGATTCGGGATCGGGGATGAGCAGTTCTTC. Translation: CASSEGFGIGDEQFF.

This clone occurred once. The chain recombines TRBV7-2 with TRBJ1-1; D is uncertain. This CDR3 comprises 13 residues. V lost 5 bases to trimming and J lost 0 bases, with 7 bases between them. Germline CDR1 is SGHTA and CDR2 is FQGNSA. The CDR3 is CASSPNLNTEAFF. For the CDR3, the DNA is TGTGCCAGCAGCCCTAATTTGAACACTGAAGCTTTCTTT.

V usage is TRBV6-4 and J usage is TRBJ2-2; D may be TRBD1 or TRBD2 (5 bases each). CDR1 and CDR2 (germline): MRHNA, SNTAGT. The ends were cut back, 5 bases at V and 0 bases at J, with 10 bases in the middle. The CDR3 contains 15 residues. The CDR3: CASSRDLANTGELFF. In DNA form, the CDR3 reads TGTGCCAGCAGTCGGGACCTCGCGAACACCGGGGAGCTGTTTTTT.

J is TRBJ2-7 and V is TRBV5-4; 7 positions agree with TRBD1. The CDR3 has 16 residues. Germline V gene data show CDR1 as SGHNT and CDR2 as YYREEE (reference sequence). With 0 bases clipped from V and 0 bases from J, the junction kept 6 bases outside the gene matches. CDR3 loop: CASSLGQGEDSYEQYF. DNA of the CDR3: TGTGCCAGCAGCTTGGGACAGGGAGAAGACTCCTACGAGCAGTACTTC. Together with reference TRBV5-4 and TRBJ2-7, the CDR3 gives the full variable domain: ETGVTQSPTHLIKTRGQQVTLRCSSQSGHNTVSWYQQALGQGPQFIFQYYREEENGRGNFPPRFSGLQFPNYSSELNVNALELDDSALYLCASSLGQGEDSYEQYFGPGTRLTVT.

CDR3 in DNA: TGTGCCAGCAGCTTAACCGGGAGCTTTAACACCGGGGAGCTGTTTTTT. It codes for CASSLTGSFNTGELFF. The chain carries TRBV13 and TRBJ2-2; a weak D match, TRBD2 (6 bases). CDR1 is PRHDT, CDR2 FYEKMQ, per germline (reference sequence). V shed 2 bases and J shed 2 bases, with 12 bases lying between them. CDR3 length: 16 amino acids.

The chain carries TRBV5-1 and TRBJ2-2; D perhaps matches TRBD2 (5 bases). Germline V CDR1 and CDR2: SGHRS, YFSETQ. The CDR3 loop spans 16 amino acids. V gave up 5 bases and J gave up 4 bases, with 18 bases separating them. The CDR3 reads CASSRERGPSTGELFF. CDR3 nucleotide sequence: TGCGCCAGCAGTCGAGAGAGAGGGCCAAGCACCGGGGAGCTGTTTTTT.

The rearrangement joins TRBV18 to TRBJ2-7, with TRBD2 identical over 10 bases. This CDR3 comprises 17 residues. Germline-derived CDR1 and CDR2 are KGHSH and LQKENI. Trimming at V came to 4 bases and at J to 6 bases, leaving 15 bases not matched to a gene. CDR3 coding DNA: TGTGCCAGCTCACTTGGCGATCAAGCGGGAGGGGGGGTCGAGCAGTACTTC. It specifies CASSLGDQAGGGVEQYF. Supplemented by reference TRBV18 and TRBJ2-7, the full variable domain reads NAGVMQNPRHLVRRRGQEARLRCSPMKGHSHVYWYRQLPEEGLKFMVYLQKENIIDESGMPKERFSAEFPKEGPSILRIQQVVRGDSAAYFCASSLGDQAGGGVEQYFGPGTRLTVT.

The chain carries TRBV15 and TRBJ1-1; D may be TRBD1 (6 bases). This CDR3 contains 12 residues. The germline V gene encodes CDR1 LNHNV and CDR2 YYDKDF (reference sequence). V was shortened by 7 bases and J by 1 base, with 7 bases between the two germline ends. The CDR3 reads CATKGQNTEAFF. Here the CDR3 DNA reads TGTGCCACCAAGGGACAGAACACTGAAGCTTTCTTT.

The CDR3: CASSVPGTGAGELFF. The CDR3 DNA follows: TGTGCCAGCAGTGTCCCCGGGACAGGGGCCGGGGAGCTGTTTTTT. This chain joins TRBV6-2 or TRBV6-3 and TRBJ2-2, with 10 bases lining up with TRBD1. There are 15 residues in the CDR3. Trimming removed 5 bases from V and 6 bases from J; junction bases left unmatched: 6. Germline CDR1 and CDR2: MNHEY and SVGEGT.

The chain uses TRBV4-3 and TRBJ2-7; D gene unclear. The germline V and J ends were trimmed by 4 bases and 3 bases, with 16 bases remaining between them. Germline CDR1 and CDR2: LGHNA and YSLEER. There are 15 residues in the CDR3. Here the CDR3 reads CASSPSVRKGYEQYF. The CDR3 bases are TGCGCCAGCAGCCCAAGTGTTCGAAAAGGCTACGAGCAGTACTTC.

This clone was recorded once. The gene calls are TRBV30 and TRBJ2-3; 8 bases fit TRBD2. Germline loops: CDR1 GTSNPN, CDR2 SVGIG (reference sequence). The CDR3 runs 13 residues. In nucleotides, the CDR3 is TGTGACCAAGCGGGAGAGCCCACAGATACGCAGTATTTT. It specifies CDQAGEPTDTQYF.

The chain links TRBV28 to TRBJ2-7; 8 bases agree with TRBD2. This CDR3 contains 15 residues. J gave up 4 bases and V 4 bases, and 9 bases lay outside the gene matches. Germline V gene data show CDR1 as MDHEN and CDR2 as SYDVKM. CDR3 nucleotides: TGTGCCAGCAGTTCCCTAGACCTAGCGGGTTACGAGCAGTACTTC. Residues: CASSSLDLAGYEQYF.

This chain links TRBV5-1 with TRBJ2-5, with unresolved D. V lost 5 bases to trimming and J lost 5 bases, with 10 bases between them. Per germline, CDR1 SGHRS and CDR2 YFSETQ. CDR3 length equals 12 residues. CDR3: CASSGPIETQYF. CDR3 in DNA: TGCGCCAGCAGTGGTCCCATTGAGACCCAGTACTTC.

The rearrangement uses TRBV29-1 and TRBJ2-7, with TRBD1 as a possible D gene (6 bases). V was shortened by 6 bases and J by 0 bases, with 6 bases between the two germline ends. Germline CDR1 SQVTM, CDR2 ANQGSEA. CDR3 length: 11 amino acids. The CDR3 nucleotides read TGCAGCGTCAGGGGCTCCTACGAGCAGTACTTC. Translation: CSVRGSYEQYF.

The CDR3 is CAWRGTGARITNNSPLHF. The CDR3 DNA reads TGTGCCTGGAGGGGGACAGGAGCTCGCATAACGAATAATTCACCCCTCCACTTT. The chain combines TRBV30 with TRBJ1-6; 8 bases are a match to TRBD1. The CDR3 contains 18 residues. After removal of 3 bases from V and 5 bases from J, the junction contained 15 bases not matched to a gene. Germline V CDR1 and CDR2: GTSNPN, SVGIG (reference sequence). The variable domain in full, with the rest retrieved from reference TRBV30 and TRBJ1-6, is SQTIHQWPATLVQPVGSPLSLECTVEGTSNPNLYWYRQAAGRGLQLLFYSVGIGQISSEVPQNLSASRPQDRQFILSSKKLLLSDSGFYLCAWRGTGARITNNSPLHFGNGTRLTVT.